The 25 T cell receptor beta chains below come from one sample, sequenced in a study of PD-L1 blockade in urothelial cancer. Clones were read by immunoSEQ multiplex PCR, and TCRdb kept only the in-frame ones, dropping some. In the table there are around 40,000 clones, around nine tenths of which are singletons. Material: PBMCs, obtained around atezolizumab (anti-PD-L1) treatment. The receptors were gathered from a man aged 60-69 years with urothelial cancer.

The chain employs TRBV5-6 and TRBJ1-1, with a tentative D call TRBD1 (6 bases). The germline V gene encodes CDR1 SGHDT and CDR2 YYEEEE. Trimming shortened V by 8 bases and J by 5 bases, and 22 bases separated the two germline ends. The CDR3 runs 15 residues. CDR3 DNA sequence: TGTGCCAGTAACCCGCGACGGACAGCTAAAACTGAAGCTTTCTTT. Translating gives CASNPRRTAKTEAFF.

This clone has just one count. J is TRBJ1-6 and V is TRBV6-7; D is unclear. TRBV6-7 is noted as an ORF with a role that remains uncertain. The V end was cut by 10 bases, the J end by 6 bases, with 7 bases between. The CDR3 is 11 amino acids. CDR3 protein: CATGINSPLHF. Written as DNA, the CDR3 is TGTGCCACGGGGATTAATTCACCCCTCCACTTT.

The CDR3 sequence: CASSVGEGAWEQYF. CDR3 bases: TGTGCCAGCAGCGTAGGTGAGGGGGCTTGGGAGCAGTACTTC. The chain carries TRBV9 and TRBJ2-7, with 7 bases fitting TRBD1. Per germline, CDR1 SGDLS and CDR2 YYNGEE. This CDR3 is built from 14 residues. With V trimmed by 0 bases and J by 7 bases, 7 bases remained unmatched.

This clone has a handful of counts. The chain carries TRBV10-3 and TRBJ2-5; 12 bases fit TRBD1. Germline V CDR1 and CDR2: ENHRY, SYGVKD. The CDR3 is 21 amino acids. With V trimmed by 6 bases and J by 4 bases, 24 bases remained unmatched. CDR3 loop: CAIRPGTGGARGGFSGETQYF. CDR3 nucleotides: TGTGCCATCAGGCCCGGGACAGGGGGCGCAAGGGGCGGATTTTCAGGAGAGACCCAGTACTTC.

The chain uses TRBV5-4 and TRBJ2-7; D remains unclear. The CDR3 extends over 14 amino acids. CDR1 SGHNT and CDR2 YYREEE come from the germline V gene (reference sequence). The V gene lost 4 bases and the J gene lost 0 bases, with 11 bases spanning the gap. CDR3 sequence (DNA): TGTGCCAGCAGCCAAAAAACAAGCTCCTACGAGCAGTACTTC. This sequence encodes CASSQKTSSYEQYF.

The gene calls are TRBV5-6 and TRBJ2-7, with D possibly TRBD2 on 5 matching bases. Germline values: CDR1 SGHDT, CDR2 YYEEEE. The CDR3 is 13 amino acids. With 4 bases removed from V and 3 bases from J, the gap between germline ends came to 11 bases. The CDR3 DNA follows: TGTGCCAGCAGCCCCACCGGGAACTACGAGCAGTACTTC. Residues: CASSPTGNYEQYF.

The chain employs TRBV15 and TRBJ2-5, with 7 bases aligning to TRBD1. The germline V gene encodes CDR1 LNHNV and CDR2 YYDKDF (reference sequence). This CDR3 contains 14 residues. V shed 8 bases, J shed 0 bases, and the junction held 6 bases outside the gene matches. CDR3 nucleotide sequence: TGTGCCACCCTAAAAGGGGGCTACCAAGAGACCCAGTACTTC. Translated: CATLKGGYQETQYF. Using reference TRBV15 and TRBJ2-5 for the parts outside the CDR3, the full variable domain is DAMVIQNPRYQVTQFGKPVTLSCSQTLNHNVMYWYQQKSSQAPKLLFHYYDKDFNNEADTPDNFQSRRPNTSFCFLDIRSPGLGDTAMYLCATLKGGYQETQYFGPGTRLLVL.

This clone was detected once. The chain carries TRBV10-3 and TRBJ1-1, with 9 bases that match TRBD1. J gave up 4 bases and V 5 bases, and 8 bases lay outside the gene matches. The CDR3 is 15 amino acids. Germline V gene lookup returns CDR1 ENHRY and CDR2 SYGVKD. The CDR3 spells CAISTGQGRGTEAFF. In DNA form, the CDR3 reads TGTGCCATCAGTACGGGACAGGGAAGGGGCACTGAAGCTTTCTTT.

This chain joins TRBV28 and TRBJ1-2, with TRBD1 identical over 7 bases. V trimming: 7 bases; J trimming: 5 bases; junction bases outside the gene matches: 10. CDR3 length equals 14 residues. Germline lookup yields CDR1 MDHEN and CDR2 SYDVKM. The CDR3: CASNIGQGGYGYTF. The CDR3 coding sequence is TGTGCCAGCAATATAGGTCAGGGGGGATATGGCTACACCTTC.

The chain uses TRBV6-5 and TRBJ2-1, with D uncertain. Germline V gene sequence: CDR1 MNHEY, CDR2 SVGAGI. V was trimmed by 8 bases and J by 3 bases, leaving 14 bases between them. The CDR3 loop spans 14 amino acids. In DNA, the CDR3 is TGTGCCAGCTCCTTGGATAGCATCTACAATGAGCAGTTCTTC. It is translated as CASSLDSIYNEQFF.

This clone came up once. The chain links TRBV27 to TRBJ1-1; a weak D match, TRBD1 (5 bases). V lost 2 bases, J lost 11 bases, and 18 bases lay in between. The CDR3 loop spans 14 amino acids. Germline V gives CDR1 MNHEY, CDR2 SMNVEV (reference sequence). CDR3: CASSLMQRGRMAFF. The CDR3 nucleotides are TGTGCCAGCAGTTTAATGCAGCGGGGGAGGATGGCTTTCTTT.

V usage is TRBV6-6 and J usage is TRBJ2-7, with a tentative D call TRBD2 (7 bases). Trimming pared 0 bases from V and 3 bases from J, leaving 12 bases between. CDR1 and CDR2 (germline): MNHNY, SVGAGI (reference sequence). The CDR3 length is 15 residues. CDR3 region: CASSYSGGGLYEQYF. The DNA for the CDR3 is TGTGCCAGCAGTTACTCGGGGGGGGGCCTCTACGAGCAGTACTTC.

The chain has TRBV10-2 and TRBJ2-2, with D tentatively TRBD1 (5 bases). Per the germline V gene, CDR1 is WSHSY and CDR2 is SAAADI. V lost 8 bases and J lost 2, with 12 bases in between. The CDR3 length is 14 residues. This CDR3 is CASETVRNTGELFF. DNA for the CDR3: TGCGCCAGCGAGACAGTCAGAAACACCGGGGAGCTGTTTTTT.

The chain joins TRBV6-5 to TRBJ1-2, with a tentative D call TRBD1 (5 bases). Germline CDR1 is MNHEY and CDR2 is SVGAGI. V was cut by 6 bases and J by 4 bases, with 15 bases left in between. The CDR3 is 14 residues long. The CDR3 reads CASRPAGGVYGYTF. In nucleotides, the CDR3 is TGTGCCAGCAGGCCCGCGGGGGGGGTCTATGGCTACACCTTC.

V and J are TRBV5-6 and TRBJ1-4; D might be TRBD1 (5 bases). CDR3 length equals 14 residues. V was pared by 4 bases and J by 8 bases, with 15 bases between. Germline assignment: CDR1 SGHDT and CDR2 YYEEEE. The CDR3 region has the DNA TGTGCCAGCAGCGGGGGACTCCGAGACGAAAAACTGTTTTTT. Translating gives CASSGGLRDEKLFF.

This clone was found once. The CDR3 here is CASTTGGRQPQHF. The DNA for the CDR3 is TGTGCCAGCACCACAGGGGGCCGGCAGCCCCAGCATTTT. The chain has TRBV2 and TRBJ1-5; the match to TRBD1 covers 9 bases. J was trimmed by 7 bases and V by 7 bases; bases with no gene match: 5. CDR3 length: 13 amino acids. Germline CDR1 is SNHLY and CDR2 is FYNNEI.

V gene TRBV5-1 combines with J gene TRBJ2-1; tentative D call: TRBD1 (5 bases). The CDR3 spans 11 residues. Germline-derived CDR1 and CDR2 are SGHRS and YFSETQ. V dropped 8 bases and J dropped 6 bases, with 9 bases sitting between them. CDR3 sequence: CASAQGNEQFF. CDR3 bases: TGCGCCAGTGCGCAGGGCAATGAGCAGTTCTTC.

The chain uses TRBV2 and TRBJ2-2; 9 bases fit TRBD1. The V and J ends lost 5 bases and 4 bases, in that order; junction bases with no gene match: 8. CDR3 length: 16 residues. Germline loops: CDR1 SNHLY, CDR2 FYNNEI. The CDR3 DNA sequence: TGTGCCAGCAGTCACCCACAGGGGGCGGGCACCGGGGAGCTGTTTTTT. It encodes CASSHPQGAGTGELFF.

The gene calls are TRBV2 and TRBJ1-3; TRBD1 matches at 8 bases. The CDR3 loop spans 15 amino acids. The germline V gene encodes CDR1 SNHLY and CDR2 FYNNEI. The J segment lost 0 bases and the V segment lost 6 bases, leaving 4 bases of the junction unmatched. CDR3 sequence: CASRRQGSSGNTIYF. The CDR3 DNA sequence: TGTGCCAGCAGGAGACAGGGGAGCTCTGGAAACACCATATATTTT.

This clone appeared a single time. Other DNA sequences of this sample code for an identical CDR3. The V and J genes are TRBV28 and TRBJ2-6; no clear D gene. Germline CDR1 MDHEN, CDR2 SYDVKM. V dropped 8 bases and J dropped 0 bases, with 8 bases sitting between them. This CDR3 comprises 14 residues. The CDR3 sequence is CASLTPSGANVLTF. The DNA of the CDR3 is TGTGCCAGCCTAACTCCCTCTGGGGCCAACGTCCTGACTTTC.

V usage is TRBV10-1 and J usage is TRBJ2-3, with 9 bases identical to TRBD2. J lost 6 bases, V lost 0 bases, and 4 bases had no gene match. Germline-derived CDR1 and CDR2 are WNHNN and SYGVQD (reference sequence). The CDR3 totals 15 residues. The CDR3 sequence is CASSESGLAVDTQYF. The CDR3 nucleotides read TGCGCCAGCAGTGAGTCGGGACTAGCTGTGGATACGCAGTATTTT.

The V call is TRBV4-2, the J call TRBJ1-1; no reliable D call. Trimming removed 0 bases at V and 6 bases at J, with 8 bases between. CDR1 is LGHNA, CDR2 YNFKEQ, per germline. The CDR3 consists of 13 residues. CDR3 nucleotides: TGTGCCAGCAGCCAAGAAATTTTCGCTGAAGCTTTCTTT. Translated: CASSQEIFAEAFF.

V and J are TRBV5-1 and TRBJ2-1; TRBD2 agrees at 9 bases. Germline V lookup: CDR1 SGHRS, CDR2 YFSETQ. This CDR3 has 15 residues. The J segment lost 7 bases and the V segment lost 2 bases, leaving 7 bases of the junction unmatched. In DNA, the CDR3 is TGCGCCAGCAGCTTTGTGCCTAGCGGGATGAATGAGCAGTTCTTC. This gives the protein CASSFVPSGMNEQFF. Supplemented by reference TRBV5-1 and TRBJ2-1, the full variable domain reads KAGVTQTPRYLIKTRGQQVTLSCSPISGHRSVSWYQQTPGQGLQFLFEYFSETQRNKGNFPGRFSGRQFSNSRSEMNVSTLELGDSALYLCASSFVPSGMNEQFFGPGTRLTVL.

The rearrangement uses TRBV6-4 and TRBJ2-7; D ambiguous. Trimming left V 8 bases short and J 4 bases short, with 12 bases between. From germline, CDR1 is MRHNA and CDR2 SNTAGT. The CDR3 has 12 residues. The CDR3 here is CASPQRRYEQYF. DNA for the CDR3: TGTGCCAGCCCACAGAGAAGATACGAGCAGTACTTC.

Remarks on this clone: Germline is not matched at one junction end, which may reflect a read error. CDR3 in amino acids: CASSLAGTGSRNEQFF. The CDR3 region has the DNA TGTGCTAGCAGCTTAGCCGGGACAGGGTCAAGGAATGAGCAGTTCTTC. The chain has TRBV7-7 and TRBJ2-1; 9 bases align to TRBD1. There are 16 residues in the CDR3. Germline CDR1 is SSHAT and CDR2 is FNYEAQ (reference sequence). The whole variable domain, remainder taken from reference TRBV7-7 and TRBJ2-1, is GAGVSQSPRYKVTKRGQDVTLRCDPISSHATLYWYQQALGQGPEFLTYFNYEAQPDKSGLPSDRFSAERPEGSISTLTIQRTEQRDSAMYRCASSLAGTGSRNEQFFGPGTRLTVL.